What follows describes a single T cell receptor (beta chain). Relative to the germline gene, one junction end is altered; a read error may explain this. The data stem from a study of blood T cell repertoires in COVID-19. Source study methods: Estimation of nucleated cell counts relied on the amplification of reference gene primers. Some clones are missing from TCRdb's copy, which holds only in-frame ones; the method was immunoSEQ multiplex PCR. V and J calls plus clone size are reproduced from that table; the DNA served to infer D and trimming. The table records some 220,000 clones, approximately 91% of them present only once. The CDR3 sequence is 15 residues long. The germline V gene has CDR1 SGHAT and CDR2 FQNNGV.

This TCR was recovered from a man aged 25 to 40 with COVID-19, enrolled during active disease. V usage is TRBV11-2 and J usage is TRBJ1-6; D uncertain. Material: peripheral blood. The CDR3 DNA is TGTGCCAGCAGCGTAGAAAGTAGTTATAATTCACCCCTCCACTTT. Protein: CASSVESSYNSPLHF.